This T cell receptor beta chain is drawn from a study of cytomegalovirus exposure and HLA in healthy donors. Across the study: The Caucasian-associated ancestry cluster held more than 80% of under 450 genotyped donors. General study findings and limits: Later analysis identified 15,000 to 20,000 TCR beta sequences associated with HLA alleles, using a false discovery rate threshold of 0.05.

Both 60 Vbeta primers and 13 Jbeta primers went into the PCR. Sequencing used immunoSEQ multiplex PCR; TCRdb keeps in-frame clones, though not all of them. The sample includes roughly 60,000 clones, approximately 80% seen only once; the top ten take about 3.3%. The CDR3 extends over 13 amino acids. V dropped 0 bases and J dropped 6 bases, with 5 bases sitting between them. CDR1 is LNHNV, CDR2 YYDKDF, per germline (reference sequence). Points on this clone: Its antigen is not known.

The rearrangement links TRBV15 to TRBJ2-2; D remains unclear. The sequenced sample consisted of PBMCs. This receptor was identified in a woman in her 40s in good health and CMV-seropositive. CDR3 region: CATSRDPSGELFF. CDR3 coding DNA: TGTGCCACCAGCAGAGATCCTTCCGGGGAGCTGTTTTTT.